What follows is one T cell receptor (beta chain) and its context. The antigen is unknown. The sample originates from a study of cytomegalovirus exposure and HLA in healthy donors. CDR3 length equals 14 residues. Germline CDR1 ENHRY, CDR2 SYGVKD. Trimming took 4 bases from V and 2 from J, leaving 6 bases between them. The PCR was carried out with 60 Vbeta primers and 13 Jbeta primers. Here immunoSEQ multiplex PCR was the method, and the copy in TCRdb shows in-frame clones only, minus some. The profile shows approximately 110,000 clones, around 70% of them singletons. Study observations and caveats: HLA alleles showed associations with about 17,000 TCR beta sequences in a later analysis, at a 0.05 false discovery rate. Reports indicate that TCR beta sequences accurately predicted the HLA-A and HLA-B alleles of most subjects. Among CMV-associated TCR beta chains, most appeared HLA-restricted in a later analysis.

This TCR was recovered from a woman between 40 and 50 years old in good health and CMV-seronegative. Source material: PBMCs. The rearrangement joins TRBV10-3 to TRBJ2-6, with a tentative D call TRBD1 (6 bases). CDR3 region: CAISAGAGANVLTF. Here the CDR3 DNA reads TGTGCCATCAGTGCAGGGGCTGGGGCCAACGTCCTGACTTTC.